A selection of T cell receptor beta chains follows, all from one sample in a study of blood T cell repertoires in COVID-19. Using immunoSEQ multiplex PCR, the repertoire was profiled, and TCRdb retains in-frame clones only, with some absent. The sample lists 110,000 to 150,000 clones; roughly 84% were seen once. Material for sequencing was PBMCs or T cells enriched from blood (not recorded which). Every receptor here comes from a man aged 40-49 years with acute COVID-19. Both conserved end residues are part of each CDR3. A D gene is named only where the DNA matches it firmly. Expanded clones are given a class, and other clones once, few, many or no size at all.

V gene	J gene	clone size	D gene	CDR3 protein	CDR3 DNA
TRBV19	TRBJ2-2	NA	NA	CASSPLRDTGELFF	TGTGCCAGTAGTCCTCTGAGGGACACCGGGGAGCTGTTTTTT
TRBV5-6	TRBJ1-2	NA	NA	CASSLPPLGRKILGYTF	TGTGCCAGCAGCCTCCCCCCGTTGGGGCGGAAAATACTTGGCTACACCTTC
TRBV9	TRBJ1-2	NA	TRBD1	CASSGTGGASHGYTF	TGTGCCAGCAGCGGGACAGGGGGCGCCTCACATGGCTACACCTTC
TRBV9	TRBJ2-1	NA	NA	CASSVGSFGGATSYNEQFF	TGTGCCAGCAGCGTAGGGTCATTCGGCGGGGCTACCTCCTACAATGAGCAGTTCTTC
TRBV19	TRBJ1-5	NA	NA	CASSIIGEEGNQPQHF	TGTGCCAGTAGTATAATTGGGGAGGAAGGCAATCAGCCCCAGCATTTT
TRBV30	TRBJ2-3	NA	NA	CAWSAQDTQYF	TGTGCCTGGAGTGCGCAGGATACGCAGTATTTT
TRBV2	TRBJ2-1	NA	TRBD1	CASTTGENEQFF	TGTGCCAGCACTACAGGGGAGAATGAGCAGTTCTTC
TRBV6-1	TRBJ1-2	NA	TRBD1	CASSEGQAPNGYTF	TGTGCCAGCAGTGAGGGACAGGCCCCCAATGGCTACACCTTC
TRBV7-6	TRBJ1-6	NA	NA	CASSLADSPNSPLHF	TGTGCCAGCAGCTTAGCAGACAGTCCCAATTCACCCCTCCACTTT
TRBV9	TRBJ2-2	NA	TRBD1	CASSTQGASTGELFF	TGTGCCAGCAGCACACAGGGGGCGAGCACCGGGGAGCTGTTTTTT
TRBV28	TRBJ2-2	NA	TRBD1	CASSLFHVGDRGRPGELFF	TGTGCCAGCAGTTTGTTTCATGTCGGGGACAGGGGGCGACCCGGGGAGCTGTTTTTT
TRBV30	TRBJ2-7	NA	NA	CAWSDSYEQYF	TGTGCCTGGAGTGACAGCTACGAGCAGTACTTC
TRBV28	TRBJ1-5	once	TRBD1	CASSLFQGAYSNQPQHF	TGTGCCAGCAGTTTATTTCAGGGGGCTTATAGCAATCAGCCCCAGCATTTT
TRBV15	TRBJ2-1	NA	TRBD1	CATSRFAGGNEQFF	TGTGCCACCAGCAGATTTGCAGGGGGCAATGAGCAGTTCTTC
TRBV7-6	TRBJ1-3	NA	NA	CASSSRRGGSGNTIYF	TGTGCCAGCAGCTCTCGAAGGGGTGGGTCTGGAAACACCATATATTTT
TRBV19	TRBJ2-1	few	NA	CASSRKGFNEQFF	TGTGCCAGTAGTAGAAAGGGGTTCAATGAGCAGTTCTTC
TRBV12-3/TRBV12-4	TRBJ2-5	NA	NA	CASSFETEETQYF	TGTGCCAGCAGTTTTGAAACTGAAGAGACCCAGTACTTC
TRBV5-1	TRBJ2-5	NA	NA	CASSFGQLQETQYF	TGCGCCAGCAGCTTTGGACAGTTACAAGAGACCCAGTACTTC
TRBV6-2/TRBV6-3	TRBJ2-2	NA	NA	CASSYKVTGSGELFF	TGTGCCAGCAGTTACAAGGTCACGGGTTCCGGGGAGCTGTTTTTT
TRBV6-2/TRBV6-3	TRBJ2-3	NA	NA	CASSYSGRGPDTQYF	TGTGCCAGCAGTTACTCCGGGCGGGGGCCAGATACGCAGTATTTT